The 3 T cell receptor beta chains below all came from one sample that was sequenced in a study of CD8 T cells in ankylosing spondylitis. TCRdb re-called the 5' RACE reads with MiXCR, one entry per CDR3 protein. The sample lists around 120,000 distinct CDR3 sequences; more than 20% were seen once. The sample consisted of synovial fluid, either unsorted or a sorted T cell fraction (not recorded which). The source of these receptors is a male donor with ankylosing spondylitis.

This chain connects TRBV3-1 to TRBJ2-1, with 8 bases identical to TRBD2. Trimming removed 1 base from V and 8 bases from J; junction bases left unmatched: 7. The CDR3 length is 15 residues. Germline values: CDR1 LGHDT, CDR2 YNNKEL (reference sequence). CDR3 DNA: TGTGCCAGCAGCCAAGTCGGACTAGCTGTAGATGAGCAGTTCTTC. It specifies CASSQVGLAVDEQFF.

The V call is TRBV10-3, the J call TRBJ1-5; TRBD1 agrees at 8 bases. This CDR3 is built from 14 residues. V lost 6 bases, J lost 2 bases, and 3 bases stayed unmatched. Per germline, CDR1 ENHRY and CDR2 SYGVKD. CDR3 DNA sequence: TGTGCCATCAGCGGACAGGGAGGCAATCAGCCCCAGCATTTT. This sequence encodes CAISGQGGNQPQHF.

This clonotype was counted a few times. V gene TRBV7-9 combines with J gene TRBJ2-2; 7 nucleotides agree with TRBD1. CDR3 size: 15 residues. The germline V gene encodes CDR1 SEHNR and CDR2 FQNEAQ (reference sequence). V gave up 7 bases and J gave up 7 bases; unmatched junction bases: 12. The CDR3 nucleotides are TGTGCCAGCACCATGAACCAAGGGGGCGGCGGGGAGCTGTTTTTT. Amino acids: CASTMNQGGGGELFF.